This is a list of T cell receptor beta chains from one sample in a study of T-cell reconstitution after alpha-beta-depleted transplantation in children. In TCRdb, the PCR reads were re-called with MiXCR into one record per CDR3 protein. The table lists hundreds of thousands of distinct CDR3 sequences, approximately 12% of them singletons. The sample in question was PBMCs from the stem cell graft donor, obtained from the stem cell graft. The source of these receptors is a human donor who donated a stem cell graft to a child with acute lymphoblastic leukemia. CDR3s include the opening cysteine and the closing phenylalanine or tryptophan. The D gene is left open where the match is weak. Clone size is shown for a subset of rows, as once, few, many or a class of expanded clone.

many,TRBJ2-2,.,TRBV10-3,CATRGTNDQNTGELFF,TGTGCCACCCGAGGGACAAATGACCAGAACACCGGGGAGCTGTTTTTT
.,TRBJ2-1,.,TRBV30,CAGLGRLYNEQFF,TGTGCCGGACTGGGCAGGCTGTACAATGAGCAGTTCTTC
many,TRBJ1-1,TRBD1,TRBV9,CASSDGQGFPEAFF,TGTGCCAGCAGCGACGGACAGGGGTTCCCTGAAGCTTTCTTT
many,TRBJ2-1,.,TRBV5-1,CASSLAWQNNEQFF,TGCGCCAGCAGCTTGGCCTGGCAGAACAATGAGCAGTTCTTC
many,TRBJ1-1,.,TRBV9,CASSVEDRRGTEAFF,TGTGCCAGCAGCGTAGAAGACAGGAGGGGCACTGAAGCTTTCTTT
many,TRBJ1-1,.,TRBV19,CASSIRGQVNTEAFF,TGTGCCAGTAGTATCCGGGGGCAGGTGAACACTGAAGCTTTCTTT
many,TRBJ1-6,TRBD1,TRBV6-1,CASSDTDRMYNSPLHF,TGTGCCAGCAGCGATACGGACAGGATGTATAATTCACCCCTCCACTTT
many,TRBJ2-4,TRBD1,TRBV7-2,CASSLGTGSHIQYF,TGTGCCAGCAGCTTAGGGACAGGGTCACACATTCAGTACTTC
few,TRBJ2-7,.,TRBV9,CASSVEGLPTTGYEQYF,TGTGCCAGCAGCGTAGAAGGACTACCGACTACCGGTTACGAGCAGTACTTC
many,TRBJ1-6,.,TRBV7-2,CASSWRARGASYNSPLHF,TGTGCCAGCAGCTGGAGGGCGAGGGGGGCATCCTATAATTCACCCCTCCACTTT
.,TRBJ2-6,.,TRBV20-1,CSARDYVGSGANVLTF,TGCAGTGCTAGAGACTACGTCGGCTCTGGGGCCAACGTCCTGACTTTC
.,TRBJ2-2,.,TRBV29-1,CSAVEANAGELFF,TGCAGCGCCGTGGAAGCTAACGCCGGGGAGCTGTTTTTT
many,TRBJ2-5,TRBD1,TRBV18,CASSPTGVFEETQYF,TGTGCCAGCTCACCGACAGGGGTTTTTGAGGAGACCCAGTACTTC
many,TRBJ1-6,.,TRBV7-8,CASSPGGGGSYNSPLHF,TGTGCCAGCAGCCCAGGTGGGGGAGGGTCCTATAATTCACCCCTCCACTTT
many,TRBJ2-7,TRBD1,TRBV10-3,CAISSSSGQGPYEQYF,TGTGCCATCAGTTCCTCCTCGGGACAGGGGCCCTACGAGCAGTACTTC
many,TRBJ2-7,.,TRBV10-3,CAISERKWYEQYF,TGTGCCATCAGTGAGCGAAAGTGGTACGAGCAGTACTTC
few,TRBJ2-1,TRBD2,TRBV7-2,CASSFPLADNYNEQFF,TGTGCCAGCAGCTTCCCTCTAGCGGATAACTACAATGAGCAGTTCTTC
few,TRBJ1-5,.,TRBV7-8,CASSLGTGQPQHF,TGTGCCAGCAGCTTAGGGACTGGTCAGCCCCAGCATTTT
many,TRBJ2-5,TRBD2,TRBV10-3,CAISRLAGAWETQYF,TGTGCCATTTCGAGGCTAGCGGGAGCCTGGGAGACCCAGTACTTC
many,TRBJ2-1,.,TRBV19,CASSSTLGDTYNEQFF,TGTGCCAGTAGCTCGACGTTGGGGGATACCTACAATGAGCAGTTCTTC
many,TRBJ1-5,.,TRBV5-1,CASRFRADSNQPQHF,TGCGCCAGCAGATTTCGGGCGGATAGCAATCAGCCCCAGCATTTT
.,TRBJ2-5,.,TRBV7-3,CASSPGVTGETQYF,TGTGCCAGCAGCCCGGGCGTTACCGGGGAGACCCAGTACTTC
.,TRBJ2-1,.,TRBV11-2,CASRAAGISSNEQFF,TGTGCCAGCAGGGCAGCCGGGATCTCATCCAATGAGCAGTTCTTC
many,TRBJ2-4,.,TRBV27,CASSLSIGKNIQYF,TGTGCCAGCAGTTTATCGATTGGCAAAAACATTCAGTACTTC
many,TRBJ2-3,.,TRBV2,CASRRGRGAVGTDTQYF,TGTGCCAGCAGAAGGGGAAGGGGGGCCGTCGGCACAGATACGCAGTATTTT
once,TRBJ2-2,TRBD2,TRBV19,CASSRFGTSGYTGELFF,TGTGCCAGTAGTAGATTCGGGACTAGCGGTTACACCGGGGAGCTGTTTTTT
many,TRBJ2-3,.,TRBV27,CASWGDTQYF,TGTGCCAGCTGGGGGGATACGCAGTATTTT
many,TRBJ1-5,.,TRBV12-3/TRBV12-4,CASRPGSELSNQPQHF,TGTGCCAGCAGACCAGGGAGTGAGTTGAGCAATCAGCCCCAGCATTTT
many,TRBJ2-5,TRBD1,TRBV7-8,CASSLAIAGGEETQYF,TGTGCCAGCAGCTTAGCGATAGCAGGGGGTGAGGAGACCCAGTACTTC
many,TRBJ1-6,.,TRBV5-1,CASSHCGRTANSPLHF,TGCGCCAGCAGCCACTGCGGAAGGACAGCAAATTCACCCCTCCACTTT
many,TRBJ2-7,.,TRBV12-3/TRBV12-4,CASSQDSYEQYF,TGTGCCAGCAGTCAGGACAGCTACGAGCAGTACTTC
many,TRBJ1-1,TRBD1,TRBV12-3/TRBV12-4,CASSSGTGVMNTEAFF,TGTGCCAGCAGTAGTGGGACAGGGGTTATGAACACTGAAGCTTTCTTT
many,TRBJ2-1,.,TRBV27,CASSLAQVAYNEQFF,TGTGCCAGCAGTTTAGCACAGGTAGCCTACAATGAGCAGTTCTTC
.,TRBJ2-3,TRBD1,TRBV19,CASSRGGTGPTDTQYF,TGTGCCAGTAGTAGAGGAGGGACAGGGCCTACAGATACGCAGTATTTT
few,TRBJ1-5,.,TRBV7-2,CASSLAPQGMGPQHF,TGTGCCAGCAGCTTAGCGCCACAGGGTATGGGGCCCCAGCATTTT
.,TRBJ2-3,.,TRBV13,CASTPASRSTDTQYF,TGTGCCAGCACCCCGGCTAGCAGAAGCACAGATACGCAGTATTTT
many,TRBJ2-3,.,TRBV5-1,CASSSSYTDTQYF,TGCGCCAGCAGCTCGTCCTACACAGATACGCAGTATTTT
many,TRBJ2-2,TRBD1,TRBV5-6,CASSKYRGLVTGELFF,TGTGCCAGCAGCAAATACAGGGGGCTGGTCACCGGGGAGCTGTTTTTT
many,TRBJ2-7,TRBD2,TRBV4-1,CASSFASGSDYEQYF,TGCGCCAGCAGCTTTGCTAGCGGGAGTGATTACGAGCAGTACTTC
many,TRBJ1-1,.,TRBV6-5,CASSYPGEWGPEAFF,TGTGCCAGCAGTTACCCCGGGGAGTGGGGGCCTGAAGCTTTCTTT
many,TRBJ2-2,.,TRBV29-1,CSVERGVTGELFF,TGCAGCGTTGAAAGAGGGGTTACCGGGGAGCTGTTTTTT
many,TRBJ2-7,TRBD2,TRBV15,CATSRVAGTSGRPTYEQYF,TGTGCCACCAGCAGAGTCGCCGGGACTAGCGGGAGACCTACCTACGAGCAGTACTTC
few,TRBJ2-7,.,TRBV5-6,CASSLMLNEQYF,TGTGCCAGCAGCTTGATGTTGAACGAGCAGTACTTC
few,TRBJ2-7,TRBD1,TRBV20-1,CSATTGTGAYEQYF,TGCAGTGCTACTACCGGGACAGGGGCCTACGAGCAGTACTTC
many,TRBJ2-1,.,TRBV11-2,CASSLGLNNEQFF,TGTGCCAGCAGCTTGGGACTGAACAATGAGCAGTTCTTC
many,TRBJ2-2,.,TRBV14,CASSQIQVGELFF,TGTGCCAGCAGCCAAATCCAAGTCGGGGAGCTGTTTTTT
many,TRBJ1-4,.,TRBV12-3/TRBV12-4,CASSLVRGIRNEKLFF,TGTGCCAGCAGCCTTGTACGGGGAATAAGAAATGAAAAACTGTTTTTT